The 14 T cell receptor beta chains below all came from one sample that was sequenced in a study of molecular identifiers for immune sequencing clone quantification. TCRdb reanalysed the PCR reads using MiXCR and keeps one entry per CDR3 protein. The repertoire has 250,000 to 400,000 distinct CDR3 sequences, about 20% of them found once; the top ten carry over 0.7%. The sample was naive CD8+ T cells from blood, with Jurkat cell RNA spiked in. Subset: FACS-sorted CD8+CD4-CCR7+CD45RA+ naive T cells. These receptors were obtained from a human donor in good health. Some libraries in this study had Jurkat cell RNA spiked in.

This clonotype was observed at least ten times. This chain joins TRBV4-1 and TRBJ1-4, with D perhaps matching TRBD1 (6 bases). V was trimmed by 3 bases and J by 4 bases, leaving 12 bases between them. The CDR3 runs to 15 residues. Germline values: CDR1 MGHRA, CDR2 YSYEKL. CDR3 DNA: TGCGCCAGCAGCCACCCTGAGGGGGTTAATGAAAAACTGTTTTTT. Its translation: CASSHPEGVNEKLFF.

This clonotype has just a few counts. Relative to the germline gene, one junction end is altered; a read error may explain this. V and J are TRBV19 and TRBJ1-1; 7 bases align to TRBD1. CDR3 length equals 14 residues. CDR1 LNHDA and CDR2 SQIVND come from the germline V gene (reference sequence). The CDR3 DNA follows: TGTGCCAGTAGTGTGACAGGGTCCTCCACTGAAGCTCTCTTT. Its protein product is CASSVTGSSTEALF.

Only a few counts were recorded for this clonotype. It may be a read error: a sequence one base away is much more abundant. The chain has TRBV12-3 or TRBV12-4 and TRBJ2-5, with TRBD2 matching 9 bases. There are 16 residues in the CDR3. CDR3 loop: CASSPLEAGGQGTQYF. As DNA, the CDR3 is TGTGCCAGCAGTCCCCTCGAAGCGGGGGGACAAGGGACCCAGTACTTC.

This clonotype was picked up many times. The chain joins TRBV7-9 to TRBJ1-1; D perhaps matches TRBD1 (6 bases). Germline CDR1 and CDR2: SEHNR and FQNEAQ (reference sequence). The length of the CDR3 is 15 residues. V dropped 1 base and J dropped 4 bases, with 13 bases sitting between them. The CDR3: CASSLDGQGFTEAFF. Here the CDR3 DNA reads TGTGCCAGCAGCTTAGATGGCCAGGGGTTCACTGAAGCTTTCTTT.

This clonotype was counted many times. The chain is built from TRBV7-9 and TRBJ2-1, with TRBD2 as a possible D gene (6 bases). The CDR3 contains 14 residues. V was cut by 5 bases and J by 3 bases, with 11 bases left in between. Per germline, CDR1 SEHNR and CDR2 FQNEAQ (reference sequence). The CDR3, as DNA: TGTGCCAGCAGCACGGGGGAAAGCTACAATGAGCAGTTCTTC. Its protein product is CASSTGESYNEQFF.

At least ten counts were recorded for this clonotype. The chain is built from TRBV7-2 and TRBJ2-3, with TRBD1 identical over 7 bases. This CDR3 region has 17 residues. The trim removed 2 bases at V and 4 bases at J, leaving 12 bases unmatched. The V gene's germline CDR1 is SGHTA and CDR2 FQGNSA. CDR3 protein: CASSLTGVDRVPDTQYF. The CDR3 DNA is TGTGCCAGCAGCTTAACCGGCGTCGACAGGGTCCCAGATACGCAGTATTTT.

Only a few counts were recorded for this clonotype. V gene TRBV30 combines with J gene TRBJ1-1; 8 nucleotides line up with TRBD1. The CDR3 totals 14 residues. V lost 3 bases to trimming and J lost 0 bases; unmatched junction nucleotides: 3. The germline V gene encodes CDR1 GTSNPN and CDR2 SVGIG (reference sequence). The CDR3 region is CAWRDRVLNTEAFF. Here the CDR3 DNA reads TGTGCCTGGAGGGACAGGGTTCTGAACACTGAAGCTTTCTTT.

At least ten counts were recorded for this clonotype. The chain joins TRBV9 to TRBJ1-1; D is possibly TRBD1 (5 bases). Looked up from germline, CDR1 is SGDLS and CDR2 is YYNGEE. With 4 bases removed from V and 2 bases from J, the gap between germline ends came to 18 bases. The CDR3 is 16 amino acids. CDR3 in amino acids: CASSLHGYRTNTEAFF. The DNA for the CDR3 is TGTGCCAGCAGCCTGCACGGATACAGGACAAACACTGAAGCTTTCTTT.

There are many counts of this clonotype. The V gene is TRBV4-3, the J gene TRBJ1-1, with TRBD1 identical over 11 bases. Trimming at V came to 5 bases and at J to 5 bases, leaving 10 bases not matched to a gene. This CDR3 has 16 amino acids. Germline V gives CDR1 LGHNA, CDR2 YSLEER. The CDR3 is CASSEGQGALGTEAFF. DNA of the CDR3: TGCGCCAGCAGCGAAGGACAGGGGGCCCTGGGAACTGAAGCTTTCTTT.

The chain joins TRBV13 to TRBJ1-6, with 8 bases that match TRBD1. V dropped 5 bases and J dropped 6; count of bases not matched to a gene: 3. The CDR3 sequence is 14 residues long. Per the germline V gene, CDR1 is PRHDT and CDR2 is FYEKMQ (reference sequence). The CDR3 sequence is CASSRQGFNSPLHF. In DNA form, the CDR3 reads TGTGCCAGCAGCCGACAGGGGTTTAATTCACCCCTCCACTTT.

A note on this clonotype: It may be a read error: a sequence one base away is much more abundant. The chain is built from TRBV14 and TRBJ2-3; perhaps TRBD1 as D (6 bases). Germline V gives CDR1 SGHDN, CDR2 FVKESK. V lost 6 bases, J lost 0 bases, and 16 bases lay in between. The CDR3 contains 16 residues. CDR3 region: CASRSGQSESTDTQYF. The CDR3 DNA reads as TGTGCCAGCAGGTCCGGACAGAGTGAGAGCACAGATACGCAGTATTTT.

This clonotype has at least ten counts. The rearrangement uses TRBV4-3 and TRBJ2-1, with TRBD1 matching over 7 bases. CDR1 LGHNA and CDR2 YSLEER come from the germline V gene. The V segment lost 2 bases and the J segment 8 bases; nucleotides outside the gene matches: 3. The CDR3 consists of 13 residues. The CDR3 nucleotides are TGCGCCAGCAGCCAAACAGGGGTTGATGAGCAGTTCTTC. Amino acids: CASSQTGVDEQFF.

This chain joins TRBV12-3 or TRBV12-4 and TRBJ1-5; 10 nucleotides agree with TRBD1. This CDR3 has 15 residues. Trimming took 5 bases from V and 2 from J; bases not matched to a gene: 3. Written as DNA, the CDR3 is TGTGCCAGCAGTCGGACAGGGGGTGGCAATCAGCCCCAGCATTTT. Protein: CASSRTGGGNQPQHF.

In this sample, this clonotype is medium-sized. The CDR3 DNA sequence: TGCGCCAGCAGCCAAGGGACGGTCCGGGGGGGCGCGGACGAGCAGTACTTC. Amino acid sequence: CASSQGTVRGGADEQYF. J is TRBJ2-7 and V is TRBV4-3; 8 bases match TRBD2. This CDR3 has 17 residues. Per germline, CDR1 LGHNA and CDR2 YSLEER. V dropped 1 base and J dropped 5; count of bases not matched to a gene: 13.